This is a list of T cell receptor beta chains from one sample in a study of blood T cell repertoires in COVID-19. The protocol was immunoSEQ multiplex PCR, while the TCRdb copy is restricted to in-frame clones and leaves out a portion. The table includes roughly 150,000 clones, 81% detected once. The sequenced sample was peripheral blood. The receptors originated from a man between 60 and 70 years old with active or convalescent COVID-19. The conserved cysteine and the conserved F or W are not part of the CDR3 here. Size values are once, few and many counts, or a class for expanded clones, and some rows have none.

v_call	j_call	clone_size	cdr3_aa
TRBV3-1/TRBV3-2	TRBJ2-2	-	ASSHPRQGVTGELF
TRBV28	TRBJ1-4	-	ASTPGQGYEKLF
TRBV7-9	TRBJ2-2	few	ASSSSGGEGGELF
TRBV27	TRBJ2-2	-	ASRRTGNTGELF
TRBV9	TRBJ1-2	once	ASSVSTETNYGYT
TRBV5-1	TRBJ2-7	-	ASSLGAGGPLDEQY
TRBV6-5	TRBJ1-1	once	ASTHGDRENTEAF
TRBV5-1	TRBJ2-2	-	ASSDRGSSAGELF
TRBV7-3	TRBJ2-1	-	ASSLRFQAGIYNEQF
TRBV11-3	TRBJ2-3	-	ASSLREVDTQY
TRBV7-6	TRBJ2-3	-	ASSLSTSGTTDTQY
TRBV10-3	TRBJ1-2	-	AISKDSYGYT
TRBV2	TRBJ1-1	-	ASSGQGPEAF
TRBV5-5	TRBJ2-7	-	ASSFPGQGHEQY
TRBV28	TRBJ1-1	-	ASITEGRRAF
TRBV15	TRBJ1-2	-	ATSRDRSGSGDGYT
TRBV9	TRBJ1-1	-	ASSNTGHSDPAF
TRBV18	TRBJ1-6	-	ASSPSTGVGSPLH
TRBV19	TRBJ1-1	-	ASSIGGQNTEAF
TRBV28	TRBJ2-3	-	ASSLSKDTQY
TRBV5-4	TRBJ2-1	-	ASSGRTSGRAGNEQF
TRBV5-4	TRBJ1-1	once	ASSLDARSQAF
TRBV5-5	TRBJ2-1	-	ASSPHEGNYNEQF
TRBV24-1	TRBJ2-6	-	ATSAVAQGSSGANVLT
TRBV11-3	TRBJ2-1	-	ASSLEGQGGYNEQF
TRBV7-2	TRBJ2-7	-	ASSMPTSGRGEQY
TRBV2	TRBJ2-5	-	ASSDRRGAGETQY
TRBV6-5	TRBJ1-5	-	ASGETGGNNQPQH
TRBV16	TRBJ2-6	-	ASSPSYLGQGYSGANVLT
TRBV7-9	TRBJ2-3	-	ASRQGGADTQY
TRBV9	TRBJ2-5	-	ASSRGLPEGQETQY
TRBV10-3	TRBJ1-2	-	AISNPDMLHWGYT
TRBV5-4	TRBJ1-2	once	ASSLDLQGHGYT
TRBV4-1	TRBJ2-3	once	ASSQGPQGRGPDTQY
TRBV19	TRBJ2-2	-	ASRDRGQDTGELF
TRBV5-6	TRBJ2-1	once	ASCQGLPPNEQF
TRBV19	TRBJ1-2	-	ASSLTGAVGYT
TRBV7-6	TRBJ1-3	-	ASRLGTGGLGGNTIY
TRBV6-1	TRBJ2-3	few	ASSELSQPTQY
TRBV6-5	TRBJ1-2	-	ASRLGVNYGYT
TRBV10-3	TRBJ1-2	-	AISESRLMGAGGYT
TRBV6-6	TRBJ2-5	-	ASSRRETQY
TRBV6-5	TRBJ2-5	-	ASKTGLVQETQY
TRBV15	TRBJ2-3	few	ATSSPREAVTDTQY
TRBV5-8	TRBJ2-7	-	ASSLALAGGEQY
TRBV5-1	TRBJ2-2	-	ASSFEHTGELF
TRBV18	TRBJ1-6	-	ASSQGQDNSPLH
TRBV14	TRBJ1-1	-	ASSQGANTEAF
TRBV7-2	TRBJ2-5	-	ASSLGLAGGAIETQY
TRBV21-1	TRBJ2-1	-	ASSKSPPPGQEQF
TRBV21-1	TRBJ2-7	-	ASSKSQGKYEQY
TRBV28	TRBJ2-7	-	ASSFQGGYEQY
TRBV7-2	TRBJ2-1	-	ASRTGLGGYEQF